The clone carrying this T cell receptor (beta chain) was found a few times. Deletions cut 4 bases from V and 3 bases from J, with 17 bases between. The CDR3 contains 15 residues. Germline V lookup: CDR1 SGHRS, CDR2 YFSETQ. TCRdb processed the RT-PCR reads anew with MiXCR; each CDR3 protein has one entry. The profile shows approximately 720,000 distinct CDR3 sequences, 12% to 15% of them singletons. Sequencing input: memory CD4+ T cells from blood. The receptor's source is a female donor in good health, serving as a healthy control. The chain employs TRBV5-1 and TRBJ2-7; weak D call: TRBD1 (6 bases). The CDR3 nucleotides are TGCGCCAGCAGCCCACTGACAGGTAACATCTACGAGCAGTACTTC. It codes for CASSPLTGNIYEQYF.